The 22 T cell receptor beta chains below come from one sample, sequenced in a study of blood T cells in healthy people across ages. The authors ran a second PCR of roughly 6 to 12 cycles using a sample-barcoded 5' primer and a J-beta primer mix. TCRdb re-called the 5' RACE reads with MiXCR, one entry per CDR3 protein. The sample lists more than 650,000 distinct CDR3 sequences, about 24% seen once, with roughly 22% in the top ten. Sequenced material: blood. The receptor source for this set is a man between 65 and 85 years old in good health.

In this sample, this clonotype turned up many times. The gene calls are TRBV7-6 and TRBJ1-2; D remains ambiguous. CDR1 SGHVS and CDR2 FNYEAQ come from the germline V gene. This CDR3 is 11 amino acids long. V was clipped by 4 bases and J by 8 bases, with 8 bases between them. The CDR3 DNA is TGTGCCAGCAGCTCCTTCGGAGGCTACACCTTC. This encodes CASSSFGGYTF.

This clonotype was seen a few times. The rearrangement links TRBV20-1 to TRBJ1-2; 7 positions agree with TRBD1. The CDR3 totals 13 residues. V lost 5 bases, J lost 4 bases, and 7 bases stayed unmatched. The germline gives CDR1 DFQATT, CDR2 SNEGSKA (reference sequence). This CDR3 is CSALRTGIYGYTF. The CDR3 DNA follows: TGCAGTGCTCTTAGGACAGGCATCTATGGCTACACCTTC.

This sequence joins TRBV6-7 and TRBJ2-1; 9 positions match TRBD2. TRBV6-7 is annotated as an ORF whose role is uncertain. The CDR3 covers 17 residues. The V gene end was trimmed by 0 bases and the J gene end by 8 bases; junction bases not matched to a gene: 11. CDR3 region: CASSYSGSGGPVYEQFF. DNA for the CDR3: TGTGCCAGCAGTTACTCGGGTAGCGGGGGCCCGGTTTATGAGCAGTTCTTC.

There are a few counts of this clonotype. CDR3 amino acids: CASSLAAGAPYNEQFF. The CDR3 region has the DNA TGTGCCAGCAGCTTAGCCGCGGGAGCACCCTACAATGAGCAGTTCTTC. The rearrangement joins TRBV7-2 to TRBJ2-1; 7 bases match TRBD2. This CDR3 contains 16 residues. Germline trimming cut 0 bases from V and 2 bases from J; bases unmatched to any gene: 4. CDR1 and CDR2 from the germline V gene are SGHTA and FQGNSA.

In this sample, this clonotype turned up a few times. V and J are TRBV7-9 and TRBJ2-5; no clear D. Gene TRBJ2-1 matches the end of the DNA better, so the J call may be wrong. The CDR3 runs to 13 residues. Germline V CDR1 and CDR2: SEHNR, FQNEAQ (reference sequence). In nucleotides, the CDR3 is TGTGCCAGCAGCTACGAATCACTCAATGAGCAGTTCTTC. The encoded protein is CASSYESLNEQFF.

This clonotype was found a few times. The chain joins TRBV12-3 or TRBV12-4 to TRBJ1-5, with D perhaps TRBD1 (5 bases). V was pared by 5 bases and J by 9 bases, with 20 bases between. There are 15 residues in the CDR3. This CDR3 is CASSIGRDGRRPQHF. The CDR3 DNA is TGTGCCAGCAGTATCGGACGGGACGGTAGGAGGCCCCAGCATTTT.

This clonotype was detected ten times or more. The rearrangement links TRBV12-3 or TRBV12-4 to TRBJ1-3; D perhaps matches TRBD1 (5 bases). The CDR3 runs to 14 residues. With 3 bases removed from V and 1 base from J, the gap between germline ends came to 7 bases. The CDR3 bases are TGTGCCAGCAGTTTCGAGGGGTCTGGAAACACCATATATTTT. It specifies CASSFEGSGNTIYF.

The chain carries TRBV9 and TRBJ2-6; 9 nucleotides align to TRBD2. The CDR3 has 16 residues. With 1 base clipped from V and 5 bases from J, the junction kept 4 bases outside the gene matches. Germline loops: CDR1 SGDLS, CDR2 YYNGEE. The CDR3 region is CASSVLAGFRANVLTF. In DNA, the CDR3 is TGTGCCAGCAGCGTACTAGCGGGGTTTAGGGCCAACGTCCTGACTTTC.

This clonotype was detected only a few times. The chain carries TRBV24-1 and TRBJ2-5; D may match TRBD1 or TRBD2 (6 bases each). Per germline, CDR1 KGHDR and CDR2 SFDVKD. V lost 2 bases and J 4 bases, leaving 22 bases between the germline ends. This CDR3 region has 18 residues. CDR3 region: CATSDWGALVGARETQYF. CDR3 bases: TGTGCCACCAGTGATTGGGGGGCGTTGGTCGGAGCAAGAGAGACCCAGTACTTC.

The chain carries TRBV13 and TRBJ2-1; D is ambiguous. Germline values: CDR1 PRHDT, CDR2 FYEKMQ (reference sequence). V was trimmed by 9 bases and J by 8 bases, leaving 8 bases between them. This CDR3 contains 10 residues. CDR3 amino acids: CASSRHEQFF. Here the CDR3 DNA reads TGTGCCAGTTCCCGGCATGAGCAGTTCTTC.

V and J are TRBV4-2 and TRBJ1-5; D call uncertain. This CDR3 has 13 residues. Germline CDR1 reads LGHNA; CDR2 reads YNFKEQ. V lost 3 bases to trimming and J lost 4 bases, with 7 bases between them. CDR3 sequence reads: CASSQGWNQPQHF. The CDR3 nucleotides are TGTGCCAGCAGCCAGGGGTGGAATCAGCCCCAGCATTTT.

The genes are TRBV9 and TRBJ1-4; possibly TRBD1 for D (6 bases). Trimming pared 4 bases from V and 7 bases from J, leaving 14 bases between. CDR3 size: 14 residues. Germline-derived CDR1 and CDR2 are SGDLS and YYNGEE. The CDR3 protein is CASSTTGLSEKLFF. DNA of the CDR3: TGTGCCAGCAGCACGACAGGATTGAGTGAAAAACTGTTTTTT.

The chain uses TRBV14 and TRBJ1-1; weak D call: TRBD1 (5 bases). This CDR3 is 13 amino acids long. From germline, CDR1 is SGHDN and CDR2 FVKESK. Trimming pared 2 bases from V and 7 bases from J, leaving 11 bases between. The CDR3 region is CASSQWGGLEAFF. The CDR3 DNA reads TGTGCCAGCAGCCAATGGGGGGGACTTGAAGCTTTCTTT.

This chain's CDR3 is CSVEVYRERGAEAFF. The CDR3 nucleotides read TGCAGCGTTGAAGTCTATCGGGAAAGGGGGGCTGAAGCTTTCTTT. The rearrangement uses TRBV29-1 and TRBJ1-1; D is perhaps TRBD1 (6 bases). This CDR3 region has 15 residues. Trimming shortened V by 1 base and J by 6 bases, and 18 bases separated the two germline ends. Germline V gene sequence: CDR1 SQVTM, CDR2 ANQGSEA. Combining the CDR3 with reference TRBV29-1 and TRBJ1-1 gives the whole variable domain SAVISQKPSRDICQRGTSLTIQCQVDSQVTMMFWYRQQPGQSLTLIATANQGSEATYESGFVIDKFPISRPNLTFSTLTVSNMSPEDSSIYLCSVEVYRERGAEAFFGQGTRLTVV.

This chain connects TRBV12-3 or TRBV12-4 to TRBJ2-3, with TRBD1 as a possible D gene (6 bases). V dropped 6 bases and J dropped 0 bases, with 13 bases sitting between them. The length of the CDR3 is 15 residues. The DNA for the CDR3 is TGTGCCAGCAGGCCGACAGGTTCTAGCACAGATACGCAGTATTTT. It translates to CASRPTGSSTDTQYF.

This clonotype turned up a few times. V is TRBV6-5 and J is TRBJ1-2; D perhaps matches TRBD1 (5 bases). V was clipped by 2 bases and J by 0 bases, with 7 bases between them. Germline V gene sequence: CDR1 MNHEY, CDR2 SVGAGI. The CDR3 is made up of 14 amino acids. The CDR3 bases are TGTGCCAGCAGTTACGGGACCGCTAACTATGGCTACACCTTC. This codes for CASSYGTANYGYTF.

This clonotype was seen a few times. In nucleotides, the CDR3 is TGCAGTGCTAGAGATGCGTCTAGCGGGAGGTACAATGAGCAGTTCTTC. Its protein is CSARDASSGRYNEQFF. The rearrangement uses TRBV20-1 and TRBJ2-1, with 11 bases aligning to TRBD2. CDR3 length: 16 residues. The junction had 5 bases not matched to a gene; V was cut back by 0 bases and J by 4 bases. Germline V CDR1 and CDR2: DFQATT, SNEGSKA (reference sequence).

A few counts support this clonotype. The chain recombines TRBV3-1 with TRBJ2-5; tentatively, D is TRBD2 (6 bases). The CDR3 totals 14 residues. Germline values: CDR1 LGHDT, CDR2 YNNKEL (reference sequence). V was pared by 1 base and J by 2 bases, with 8 bases between. CDR3 sequence: CASSQGGAQETQYF. CDR3 coding DNA: TGTGCCAGCAGCCAAGGCGGGGCGCAAGAGACCCAGTACTTC.

The V and J genes are TRBV20-1 and TRBJ2-1; 8 bases line up with TRBD2. Germline values: CDR1 DFQATT, CDR2 SNEGSKA (reference sequence). Trimming cost V 1 base and J 3 bases; bases outside gene matches: 17. There are 19 residues in the CDR3. The CDR3 DNA follows: TGCAGTGCTAGAGCTTCCCTAGCGGGTGGCTGGAGGGACTACAATGAGCAGTTCTTC. The encoded protein is CSARASLAGGWRDYNEQFF.

This clonotype has a handful of counts. The V and J genes are TRBV20-1 and TRBJ2-3, with 7 bases lining up with TRBD1. Germline CDR1 is DFQATT and CDR2 is SNEGSKA (reference sequence). J was trimmed by 1 base and V by 5 bases; bases with no gene match: 3. The CDR3 spans 13 residues. The CDR3 protein is CSAPGTGTDTQYF. The CDR3 coding sequence is TGCAGTGCTCCCGGGACAGGCACAGATACGCAGTATTTT.

At least ten counts were recorded for this clonotype. The rearrangement links TRBV5-1 to TRBJ1-1; TRBD1 agrees at 7 bases. The germline CDR1 and CDR2 sequences are SGHRS and YFSETQ. J gave up 1 base and V 4 bases, and 4 bases lay outside the gene matches. The CDR3 runs 14 residues. CDR3 sequence (DNA): TGCGCCAGCAGCCCTGGGGACAGGAACACTGAAGCTTTCTTT. It codes for CASSPGDRNTEAFF.

CDR3 loop: CSVEPSGRSGDTQYF. In DNA, the CDR3 is TGCAGCGTTGAACCCAGCGGGAGGTCAGGCGATACGCAGTATTTT. The chain has TRBV29-1 and TRBJ2-3; 9 positions agree with TRBD2. The germline CDR1 and CDR2 sequences are SQVTM and ANQGSEA. Trimming took 2 bases from V and 6 from J; bases not matched to a gene: 9. The CDR3 length is 15 residues.